The source of this T cell receptor (beta chain) is a study of identifying expanded T cells in peripheral blood. This clone occurred a few times. V shed 0 bases and J shed 5 bases, with 13 bases lying between them. CDR1 is LGHNA, CDR2 YSLEER, per germline. The CDR3 sequence is 15 residues long. Repertoires were generated with immunoSEQ multiplex PCR, while TCRdb's copy carries only in-frame clones and drops some. Altogether approximately 85,000 clones are present, approximately 84% being singletons, with the ten largest covering approximately 20%. The rearrangement joins TRBV4-3 to TRBJ2-5; D may be TRBD2 (6 bases). Specimen: blood. The clonotype was recovered from a person aged 18-69 years in good health. The CDR3 DNA is TGCGCCAGCAGCCAAGAGGTGGCAGGGAGGGAGACCCAGTACTTC. Translation gives CASSQEVAGRETQYF.